These 25 T cell receptor beta chains were all obtained from the same sample, sequenced in a study of HIV-infected children after antiretroviral therapy interruption. The TCR library was built from RNA with a 3' RACE protocol and unique molecular identifiers. TCRdb passed the 3' RACE reads through MiXCR, listing each CDR3 protein once. The repertoire holds fewer than 100,000 distinct CDR3 sequences, with roughly 6.4% as singletons. Indicated treatment: PENTA 11 planned treatment interruption arm or continuous ART arm. Here the sequenced sample was CD45RA+ CD4+ T cells from PBMCs, pooled from several time points, taken from a donor given antiretroviral therapy, either interrupted or continuous. As to subset: naive CD4+ CD45RA+ CD45RO- T cells. These receptors originate from a pool of human donors with HIV.

This clonotype was seen repeatedly, ten times or more. The chain is built from TRBV12-5 and TRBJ2-6; no firm D call. V shed 7 bases and J shed 4 bases, with 14 bases lying between them. Germline V gene lookup returns CDR1 LGHNT and CDR2 FRNRAP. The CDR3 runs 15 residues. The CDR3 nucleotides are TGTGCTAGTGCCGATGACGTGCGGGGGGCCAACGTCCTGACTTTC. Its protein product is CASADDVRGANVLTF.

This clonotype was detected ten times or more. V is TRBV12-3 or TRBV12-4 and J is TRBJ2-7, with a weak D call TRBD1 (6 bases). The CDR3 runs 12 residues. The V end was cut by 5 bases, the J end by 7 bases, with 12 bases between. The CDR3 region has the DNA TGTGCCAGCAGTCGTGGACAGCTTGAGCAGTACTTC. Its translation: CASSRGQLEQYF.

There are many counts of this clonotype. The chain has TRBV7-2 and TRBJ1-1, with TRBD1 matching 11 bases. Germline CDR1 SGHTA, CDR2 FQGNSA. This CDR3 is built from 16 residues. The ends lost 6 bases at V and 5 bases at J; junction bases unmatched: 11. The CDR3 protein is CASSWTGGAPGTEAFF. DNA of the CDR3: TGTGCCAGCAGTTGGACAGGGGGCGCCCCGGGGACTGAAGCTTTCTTT.

The chain combines TRBV12-3 or TRBV12-4 with TRBJ2-7; TRBD2 agrees at 7 bases. The length of the CDR3 is 16 residues. V gave up 5 bases and J gave up 0 bases; unmatched junction bases: 10. In nucleotides, the CDR3 is TGTGCCAGCAGTGTTGACGGGAGGCCTAGCTCCTACGAGCAGTACTTC. Translation: CASSVDGRPSSYEQYF.

The J gene is TRBJ2-3, the V gene TRBV6-2 or TRBV6-3; TRBD2 agrees at 9 bases. Germline lookup yields CDR1 MNHEY and CDR2 SVGEGT. The CDR3 has 19 residues. Trimming cost V 6 bases and J 0 bases; bases outside gene matches: 16. CDR3 region: CASRGLRGLAGPSTDTQYF. The CDR3 DNA reads as TGTGCCAGCAGAGGACTGAGGGGCCTAGCGGGGCCTAGCACAGATACGCAGTATTTT.

This clonotype was found many times. The chain recombines TRBV24-1 with TRBJ2-1; 7 bases fit TRBD2. The CDR3 length is 15 residues. Per the germline V gene, CDR1 is KGHDR and CDR2 is SFDVKD. Germline trimming cut 6 bases from V and 2 bases from J; bases unmatched to any gene: 6. The CDR3 nucleotides read TGTGCCACCAGTAGTGCTAGCGGAGCCTACAATGAGCAGTTCTTC. Encoded protein: CATSSASGAYNEQFF.

Concerning this clonotype: A much more abundant neighbour one base away suggests this may be a read error. The chain couples TRBV27 to TRBJ2-5; possibly TRBD1 or TRBD2 for D (6 bases each). Germline CDR1 MNHEY, CDR2 SMNVEV (reference sequence). The CDR3 runs 13 residues. V was pared by 10 bases and J by 5 bases, with 17 bases between. CDR3 nucleotide sequence: TGTGCCATCAGAGGGCAGGGGAGGGAGACCCAGTACTTC. Its protein product is CAIRGQGRETQYF.

Ten or more counts support this clonotype. The chain employs TRBV12-3 or TRBV12-4 and TRBJ2-1; D not resolved. This CDR3 region has 17 residues. Between the trimmed V and J ends, which lost 0 bases and 4 bases, there was a span of 16 bases. CDR3 residues: CASSLAKVMAEYNEQFF. CDR3 nucleotide sequence: TGTGCCAGCAGTTTAGCTAAGGTAATGGCTGAATACAATGAGCAGTTCTTC.

This clonotype was recorded at least ten times. V is TRBV20-1 and J is TRBJ1-5; tentative D call: TRBD1 (6 bases). The V gene's germline CDR1 is DFQATT and CDR2 SNEGSKA (reference sequence). The CDR3 covers 15 residues. The V end was cut by 4 bases, the J end by 3 bases, with 16 bases between. In DNA, the CDR3 is TGCAGTGCTACCAAAGCGGGGGGGGCCAATCAGCCCCAGCATTTT. It encodes CSATKAGGANQPQHF.

This clonotype was counted at least ten times. This chain connects TRBV11-3 to TRBJ2-1; the D is unclear. The germline V gene has CDR1 SGHNT and CDR2 YENEEA. The V end was cut by 8 bases, the J end by 0 bases, with 17 bases between. The CDR3 covers 16 residues. CDR3 DNA: TGTGCCAGCGGCCGAACCGCTAGAGGCTCCTACAATGAGCAGTTCTTC. Protein: CASGRTARGSYNEQFF.

The sample holds a few counts of this clonotype. The chain couples TRBV7-2 to TRBJ1-1; D is ambiguous. The CDR3 runs 14 residues. Trimming left V 5 bases short and J 7 bases short, with 17 bases between. Germline CDR1 is SGHTA and CDR2 is FQGNSA. This CDR3 is CASSARLGQLEAFF. The DNA of the CDR3 is TGTGCCAGCAGCGCCCGCTTAGGGCAGCTTGAAGCTTTCTTT.

Only a few counts were recorded for this clonotype. V and J are TRBV10-3 and TRBJ1-5; D perhaps matches TRBD1 (5 bases). CDR1 ENHRY and CDR2 SYGVKD come from the germline V gene. With 5 bases removed from V and 3 bases from J, the gap between germline ends came to 8 bases. The CDR3 runs to 13 residues. The CDR3 coding sequence is TGTGCCATCAGTCCAGGGAACAATCAGCCCCAGCATTTT. As protein: CAISPGNNQPQHF.

This clonotype was found many times. This chain connects TRBV7-2 to TRBJ2-1, with D perhaps matching TRBD2 (5 bases). Trimming cost V 3 bases and J 4 bases, with 10 bases left between them. The CDR3 extends over 14 amino acids. Germline V gives CDR1 SGHTA, CDR2 FQGNSA. The CDR3 is CASSLRAAYNEQFF. DNA of the CDR3: TGTGCCAGCAGCTTGCGGGCGGCTTACAATGAGCAGTTCTTC.

At least ten counts were recorded for this clonotype. The chain combines TRBV7-9 with TRBJ2-1; TRBD2 is a possible D gene (6 bases). CDR3 length equals 15 residues. CDR1 and CDR2 from the germline V gene are SEHNR and FQNEAQ (reference sequence). Trimming shortened V by 5 bases and J by 2 bases, and 13 bases separated the two germline ends. The CDR3 is CASSPGTRTYNEQFF. DNA of the CDR3: TGTGCCAGCAGCCCCGGGACTCGAACCTACAATGAGCAGTTCTTC.

This clonotype was observed many times. The chain couples TRBV10-3 to TRBJ1-5; 8 nucleotides agree with TRBD1. The germline V gene has CDR1 ENHRY and CDR2 SYGVKD. V dropped 10 bases and J dropped 6; count of bases not matched to a gene: 8. The CDR3 runs 13 residues. In nucleotides, the CDR3 is TGTGCCACCCAACAGGGGGTCGTTCAGCCCCAGCATTTT. This codes for CATQQGVVQPQHF.

This clonotype has ten or more counts. The chain carries TRBV5-1 and TRBJ2-5; D possibly corresponds to TRBD2 (6 bases). The CDR3 consists of 14 residues. The germline V and J ends were trimmed by 4 bases and 2 bases, with 12 bases remaining between them. The V gene's germline CDR1 is SGHRS and CDR2 YFSETQ. CDR3 sequence reads: CASSRGSGQETQYF. The DNA of the CDR3 is TGCGCCAGCAGCCGGGGGTCAGGACAAGAGACCCAGTACTTC.

This clonotype was counted ten times or more. This chain links TRBV7-2 with TRBJ2-7; TRBD1 agrees at 7 bases. Germline trimming cut 1 base from V and 0 bases from J; bases unmatched to any gene: 12. Germline values: CDR1 SGHTA, CDR2 FQGNSA. This CDR3 spans 18 amino acids. CDR3 loop: CASSLVGLGQTSSYEQYF. Here the CDR3 DNA reads TGTGCCAGCAGCTTAGTCGGATTGGGACAGACGAGCTCCTACGAGCAGTACTTC.

V is TRBV3-1 and J is TRBJ2-1; no firm D call. Germline lookup yields CDR1 LGHDT and CDR2 YNNKEL (reference sequence). V shed 3 bases and J shed 0 bases, with 6 bases lying between them. The CDR3 spans 14 residues. This CDR3 is CASSHSPSYNEQFF. DNA of the CDR3: TGTGCCAGCAGCCACAGTCCCTCCTACAATGAGCAGTTCTTC.

At least ten counts were recorded for this clonotype. The chain is built from TRBV11-2 and TRBJ1-2, with D possibly being TRBD1 (5 bases). The CDR3 has 10 amino acids. Trimming cost V 5 bases and J 12 bases, with 10 bases left between them. Looked up from germline, CDR1 is SGHAT and CDR2 is FQNNGV. Here the CDR3 DNA reads TGTGCCAGCAGCATAGGGGTGAACACCTTC. Translation: CASSIGVNTF.

This clonotype was counted at least ten times. J is TRBJ2-3 and V is TRBV28; D is unresolved. Per germline, CDR1 MDHEN and CDR2 SYDVKM. This CDR3 spans 13 amino acids. Trimming left V 4 bases short and J 3 bases short, with 8 bases between. CDR3 in DNA: TGTGCCAGCAGTTCCGCATGGACAGATACGCAGTATTTT. Translating gives CASSSAWTDTQYF.

This clonotype occurred many times. The V gene is TRBV18, the J gene TRBJ1-2; D may be TRBD1 (6 bases). This CDR3 has 15 amino acids. V dropped 6 bases and J dropped 8 bases, with 22 bases sitting between them. The germline gives CDR1 KGHSH, CDR2 LQKENI. This CDR3 reads CASSPGGRTEGGYTF. For the CDR3, the DNA is TGTGCCAGCTCTCCTGGGGGGAGGACAGAAGGAGGCTACACCTTC. The whole variable domain, filled in from reference TRBV18 and TRBJ1-2, reads NAGVMQNPRHLVRRRGQEARLRCSPMKGHSHVYWYRQLPEEGLKFMVYLQKENIIDESGMPKERFSAEFPKEGPSILRIQQVVRGDSAAYFCASSPGGRTEGGYTFGSGTRLTVV.

The chain is built from TRBV11-3 and TRBJ2-3; no reliable D call. The germline V and J ends were trimmed by 1 base and 1 base, with 6 bases remaining between them. The CDR3 covers 14 residues. CDR1 SGHNT and CDR2 YENEEA come from the germline V gene. CDR3 sequence (DNA): TGTGCCAGCAGCTTAGGCGGCCGCACAGATACGCAGTATTTT. It codes for CASSLGGRTDTQYF.

This sequence joins TRBV6-4 and TRBJ2-5; the D gene is possibly TRBD2 (5 bases). V shed 7 bases and J shed 9 bases, with 18 bases lying between them. The CDR3 loop spans 13 amino acids. In germline, CDR1 is MRHNA, CDR2 SNTAGT. The CDR3 is CASTTEASGAQYF. Here the CDR3 DNA reads TGTGCCAGCACAACGGAGGCCTCCGGAGCCCAGTACTTC.

This clonotype counts as medium-sized. This chain links TRBV6-1 with TRBJ1-2; a possible D gene is TRBD1 (5 bases). This CDR3 comprises 14 residues. The germline CDR1 and CDR2 sequences are MNHNS and SASEGT. V dropped 2 bases and J dropped 6 bases, with 13 bases sitting between them. CDR3 sequence (DNA): TGTGCCAGCAGTGAACTAGGCAGGGACCATGGCTACACCTTC. Residues: CASSELGRDHGYTF.

There are a few counts of this clonotype. This rearrangement joins TRBV29-1 to TRBJ1-1; a possible D gene is TRBD1 (6 bases). Germline V gives CDR1 SQVTM, CDR2 ANQGSEA. The germline V and J ends were trimmed by 1 base and 4 bases, with 13 bases remaining between them. The CDR3 is 14 residues long. The CDR3 loop reads CSVEVQGVGTEAFF. The DNA for the CDR3 is TGCAGCGTTGAAGTACAGGGAGTCGGCACTGAAGCTTTCTTT.